This is a list of T cell receptor beta chains from one sample in a study of OX40 agonist ivuxolimab in advanced cancers. Data came from immunoSEQ multiplex PCR; TCRdb stores just in-frame clones and leaves some out. This sample has around 100,000 clones, with approximately 90% found just once. The sequenced sample was CD4+ or CD8+ T cells sorted from blood, obtained in a trial of the OX40 agonist ivuxolimab. All receptors derive from an adult with an advanced solid tumor such as melanoma, head and neck, liver or kidney cancer. Both conserved end residues are part of each CDR3. D genes are given only for firm matches. The listing skips clone size in some rows; elsewhere it reads once, few, many or a size class.

>TRBD1|.|TRBJ2-1|TRBV7-9
TGTGCCAGCAGCAGAGACAGGGCCTCGTCCAATGAGCAGTTCTTC
CASSRDRASSNEQFF
>.|.|TRBJ2-1|TRBV5-6
TGTGCCAGCAGCTTGGGCCCCTACGGGGGCTCCTACAATGAGCAGTTCTTC
CASSLGPYGGSYNEQFF
>.|.|TRBJ2-2|TRBV5-5
TGTGCCAGCAGCTTTTCCCTGACAGCGGCCTCCAGGGGAGGGGAGCTGTTTTTT
CASSFSLTAASRGGELFF
>.|.|TRBJ2-7|TRBV30
TGTGCCTGGAGTGGGAGGGTGAAGGTCTACGAGCAGTACTTC
CAWSGRVKVYEQYF
>TRBD1|few|TRBJ2-7|TRBV2
TGTGCCAGCAGTGAGGGACAGGGGCTCGAGCAGTACTTC
CASSEGQGLEQYF
>TRBD2|few|TRBJ2-7|TRBV5-7
TGTGCCAGCAGCTTATACCAGCGGGAGGATAGCTACGAGCAGTACTTC
CASSLYQREDSYEQYF
>TRBD2|many|TRBJ2-1|TRBV11-1
TGTGCCAGCAGCAGTAACGTAGGAGGACTAGCGGGCAATGAGCAGTTCTTC
CASSSNVGGLAGNEQFF
>.|.|TRBJ2-3|TRBV5-1
TGCGCCAGCAGCGAAGGGACAGATACGCAGTATTTT
CASSEGTDTQYF
>TRBD1|.|TRBJ2-7|TRBV18
TGTGCCAGCTCACGACAGACAGGGGGCCTCACCTACGAGCAGTACTTC
CASSRQTGGLTYEQYF
>TRBD2|.|TRBJ2-7|TRBV14
TGTGCCAGCAGCGCCTCCGGACTAGGTCTCTACGAGCAGTACTTC
CASSASGLGLYEQYF
>.|.|TRBJ2-3|TRBV7-9
TGTGCCAGCAGCCTATACCCCGCAGATACGCAGTATTTT
CASSLYPADTQYF
>.|once|TRBJ2-7|TRBV5-6
TGTGCCACCTCCTGGCGTCGGGGCCACGAGCAGTACTTC
CATSWRRGHEQYF
>TRBD1|.|TRBJ1-2|TRBV19
TGTGCCAGTAGAGACAGGGACGATGGCTACACCTTC
CASRDRDDGYTF
>.|once|TRBJ2-2|TRBV7-2
TGTGCCAGCAGCTTATCCGGGTACACCGGGGAGCTGTTTTTT
CASSLSGYTGELFF
>TRBD1|few|TRBJ2-7|TRBV4-1
TGCGCCAGCAGCCAAAGGACAGGGGGCGCCGACGAGCAGTACTTC
CASSQRTGGADEQYF
>.|.|TRBJ2-3|TRBV7-3
TGTGCCAGCAGCTTGAGGGGCGGGGCGGGGGATACGCAGTATTTT
CASSLRGGAGDTQYF
>.|.|TRBJ1-1|TRBV7-2
TGTGCCAGCAGCTCATACAGGGTTGGGGGAGACACTGAAGCTTTCTTT
CASSSYRVGGDTEAFF
>TRBD2|.|TRBJ2-1|TRBV18
TGTGCCAGCTCACCACGTACTAGCGGGATTTCGGCCTACAATGAGCAGTTCTTC
CASSPRTSGISAYNEQFF
>TRBD1|.|TRBJ2-4|TRBV7-9
TGTGCCACCCGGCGTTTGGGACAGGGGTTTTCCAAAAACATTCAGTACTTC
CATRRLGQGFSKNIQYF
>.|.|TRBJ1-4|TRBV5-6
TGTGCCAGCCAACTGGCATTCTCGGATGAAAAACTGTTTTTT
CASQLAFSDEKLFF
>.|.|TRBJ1-1|TRBV9
TGTGCCAGCAGCGTAGACCCGGGGTGGGGGAACACTGAAGCTTTCTTT
CASSVDPGWGNTEAFF
>TRBD2|once|TRBJ2-1|TRBV28
TGTGCCAGCAAAGCCGGGACTATTTACAATGAGGGGCAGTTCTTC
CASKAGTIYNEGQFF
>.|.|TRBJ2-2|TRBV6-5
TGTGCCAGCAGTTACTCGAGACCAGGGCCGGCCGGGGAGCTGTTTTTT
CASSYSRPGPAGELFF
>.|.|TRBJ1-5|TRBV7-2
TGTGCCAGCAGCTTAGGGGGGCCCACTCAGCCCCAGCATTTT
CASSLGGPTQPQHF
>.|.|TRBJ1-1|TRBV18
TGTGCCAGCTCACCAATGGGTGGAGGGAGGAACACTGAAGCTTTCTTT
CASSPMGGGRNTEAFF
>TRBD2|once|TRBJ2-2|TRBV9
TGTGCCAGCAGCCCGCGGACTAGCGTGGTTGCCGGGGAGCTGTTTTTT
CASSPRTSVVAGELFF
>.|.|TRBJ2-5|TRBV6-1
TGTGCCAGCAGTAAATGGTCGGAGGACCAGTACTTC
CASSKWSEDQYF
>.|.|TRBJ1-4|TRBV6-5
TGTGCCAGCGCAAGACGCTCAGGGGAGGGGGAAAAACTGTTTTTT
CASARRSGEGEKLFF
>TRBD2|few|TRBJ2-2|TRBV14
TGTGCCAGCAGCCTATTGGGAGGGGCCGGGGAGCTGTTTTTT
CASSLLGGAGELFF
>.|.|TRBJ2-5|TRBV7-9
TGTGCCAGCAGCTTAGGGGCAGGGACGTACCAAGAGACCCAGTACTTC
CASSLGAGTYQETQYF
>.|.|TRBJ2-7|TRBV11-3
TGTGCCAGCAGCCAAGGGGTCCGGGGGCAGTACTTC
CASSQGVRGQYF
>.|.|TRBJ2-5|TRBV19
TGTGCCAGTAGTATAAGGGGAGGGGGCGTCGGCGAGACCCAGTACTTC
CASSIRGGGVGETQYF
>TRBD1|.|TRBJ2-1|TRBV5-1
TGCGCCAGCAGCCAGGGGGCTACATACAATGAGCAGTTCTTC
CASSQGATYNEQFF